This TCR beta chain is drawn from a study of T cell repertoires in cytomegalovirus infection. Trimming took 2 bases from V and 0 from J, leaving 11 bases between them. Germline CDR1 MNHNY, CDR2 SVGAGI (reference sequence). CDR3 size: 17 residues. Overall study results and limits: The cumulative frequency of public TCR beta families distinguished individuals who carried CMV together with the relevant HLA.

TCRdb recomputed calls from the reads with MiXCR, one row per CDR3 protein. The sample holds around 300,000 distinct CDR3 sequences, less than 25% seen once. In its sample, this clonotype was seen a few times. Its antigen is unknown. Here the sequenced sample was cultured PBMCs, taken from culture after CMV antigen stimulation. The TCR comes from a human donor in good health (CMV status not recorded). Some clones in this sample may be carry-over from other donors' samples. This chain uses TRBV6-6 with TRBJ2-6; TRBD1 is a possible D gene (5 bases). The DNA of the CDR3 is TGTGCCAGCAGTTACGGGGTCAGGGCCTCTGGGGCCAACGTCCTGACTTTC. This translates into CASSYGVRASGANVLTF.